These 31 T cell receptor beta chains originate from one sample sequenced in a study of T cells in localized non-small cell lung cancer. Repertoires were generated with immunoSEQ multiplex PCR, while TCRdb's copy carries only in-frame clones and drops some. Of approximately 54,000 clones listed, around 86% were seen once; the top ten hold less than 6%. This specimen was peripheral blood, taken before any cancer treatment. The receptors shown here come from a woman aged 35-75 years with stage I lung adenocarcinoma.

V is TRBV28 and J is TRBJ1-5, with D perhaps TRBD1 (5 bases). The CDR3 covers 18 residues. Looked up from germline, CDR1 is MDHEN and CDR2 is SYDVKM. V lost 5 bases to trimming and J lost 0 bases, with 20 bases between them. CDR3 bases: TGTGCCAGCAGTCTTAACTCGGCAGGGCTTTATAGCAATCAGCCCCAGCATTTT. Amino acids: CASSLNSAGLYSNQPQHF. Based on the CDR3 plus reference TRBV28 and TRBJ1-5, the full variable domain is DVKVTQSSRYLVKRTGEKVFLECVQDMDHENMFWYRQDPGLGLRLIYFSYDVKMKEKGDIPEGYSVSREKKERFSLILESASTNQTSMYLCASSLNSAGLYSNQPQHFGDGTRLSIL.

The chain carries TRBV5-1 and TRBJ2-5, with TRBD1 matching 10 bases. V lost 3 bases to trimming and J lost 4 bases; unmatched junction nucleotides: 12. Germline CDR1 SGHRS, CDR2 YFSETQ. The CDR3 runs 17 residues. The CDR3 sequence is CASSSGTGVVGTETQYF. The CDR3 bases are TGCGCCAGCAGCTCCGGGACAGGGGTGGTTGGTACAGAGACCCAGTACTTC. The complete variable domain, with remaining parts taken from reference TRBV5-1 and TRBJ2-5, reads KAGVTQTPRYLIKTRGQQVTLSCSPISGHRSVSWYQQTPGQGLQFLFEYFSETQRNKGNFPGRFSGRQFSNSRSEMNVSTLELGDSALYLCASSSGTGVVGTETQYFGPGTRLLVL.

This clone was found once. The chain links TRBV2 to TRBJ2-4, with D tentatively TRBD1 or TRBD2 (5 bases each). Germline V CDR1 and CDR2: SNHLY, FYNNEI. The CDR3 covers 14 residues. With 6 bases removed from V and 0 bases from J, the gap between germline ends came to 9 bases. CDR3 residues: CASSLGVAKNIQYF. The CDR3 DNA is TGTGCCAGCAGCCTGGGGGTAGCCAAAAACATTCAGTACTTC. Based on the CDR3 plus reference TRBV2 and TRBJ2-4, the full variable domain is EPEVTQTPSHQVTQMGQEVILRCVPISNHLYFYWYRQILGQKVEFLVSFYNNEISEKSEIFDDQFSVERPDGSNFTLKIRSTKLEDSAMYFCASSLGVAKNIQYFGAGTRLSVL.

The chain recombines TRBV9 with TRBJ1-1, with TRBD1 matching over 9 bases. Per germline, CDR1 SGDLS and CDR2 YYNGEE. This CDR3 contains 17 residues. Trimming removed 1 base from V and 4 bases from J; junction bases left unmatched: 11. CDR3 amino acids: CASSVSTGTGLTTEAFF. The CDR3 DNA reads as TGTGCCAGCAGCGTATCTACGGGGACAGGGTTGACCACTGAAGCTTTCTTT.

The V and J genes are TRBV5-6 and TRBJ1-1; 9 nucleotides align to TRBD1. The CDR3 runs 15 residues. J gave up 4 bases and V 3 bases, and 7 bases lay outside the gene matches. CDR1 and CDR2 (germline): SGHDT, YYEEEE. CDR3 loop: CASSWRTGVVTEAFF. The CDR3 coding sequence is TGTGCCAGCAGCTGGAGGACAGGGGTGGTCACTGAAGCTTTCTTT. The variable domain in full, completed from reference TRBV5-6 and TRBJ1-1, reads DAGVTQSPTHLIKTRGQQVTLRCSPKSGHDTVSWYQQALGQGPQFIFQYYEEEERQRGNFPDRFSGHQFPNYSSELNVNALLLGDSALYLCASSWRTGVVTEAFFGQGTRLTVV.

V is TRBV18 and J is TRBJ2-3; unclear D gene. V gave up 0 bases and J gave up 6 bases, with 7 bases separating them. CDR1 is KGHSH and CDR2 is LQKENI in the germline V gene. This CDR3 has 13 residues. For the CDR3, the DNA is TGTGCCAGCTCACCACCGTCCGAGGATACGCAGTATTTT. It specifies CASSPPSEDTQYF.

The chain couples TRBV28 to TRBJ2-7; no clear D. Trimming shortened V by 2 bases and J by 5 bases, and 7 bases separated the two germline ends. CDR3 length: 12 amino acids. Germline V CDR1 and CDR2: MDHEN, SYDVKM. DNA for the CDR3: TGTGCCAGCAGTTTAAGGGTTAACGAGCAGTACTTC. Protein: CASSLRVNEQYF. The variable domain in full, with the rest retrieved from reference TRBV28 and TRBJ2-7, is DVKVTQSSRYLVKRTGEKVFLECVQDMDHENMFWYRQDPGLGLRLIYFSYDVKMKEKGDIPEGYSVSREKKERFSLILESASTNQTSMYLCASSLRVNEQYFGPGTRLTVT.

The chain carries TRBV7-2 and TRBJ1-5, with TRBD1 identical over 8 bases. V shed 4 bases and J 4 bases; nucleotides not matched to a gene: 6. The CDR3 covers 15 residues. Germline V gene data show CDR1 as SGHTA and CDR2 as FQGNSA. The CDR3 sequence is CASSSMQGANQPQHF. CDR3 nucleotides: TGTGCCAGCAGCTCAATGCAGGGGGCGAATCAGCCCCAGCATTTT.

The chain couples TRBV5-1 to TRBJ2-3, with no clear D. CDR1 is SGHRS and CDR2 is YFSETQ in the germline V gene. The length of the CDR3 is 12 residues. Deletions cut 0 bases from V and 2 bases from J, with 1 base between. This CDR3 is CASSLATDTQYF. As DNA, the CDR3 is TGCGCCAGCAGCTTGGCCACAGATACGCAGTATTTT.

This clone was detected once. DNA for the CDR3: TGTGCCAGCAGTGAAAACCCAGGGATGGTGAATCAGCCCCAGCATTTT. This encodes CASSENPGMVNQPQHF. The V gene is TRBV6-1, the J gene TRBJ1-5; D perhaps matches TRBD1 (5 bases). This CDR3 has 16 residues. V was trimmed by 2 bases and J by 4 bases, leaving 15 bases between them. CDR1 MNHNS and CDR2 SASEGT come from the germline V gene.

The V and J genes are TRBV5-5 and TRBJ1-1; no clear D. The germline gives CDR1 SGHKS, CDR2 YYEKEE (reference sequence). This CDR3 is 14 amino acids long. The ends were cut back, 0 bases at V and 1 base at J, with 7 bases in the middle. CDR3 in DNA: TGTGCCAGCAGCTTGGGACCACAGAACACTGAAGCTTTCTTT. Translation gives CASSLGPQNTEAFF.

This clone is medium-sized by share. The gene calls are TRBV29-1 and TRBJ2-7; D is uncertain. CDR3 length: 13 amino acids. Germline CDR1 reads SQVTM; CDR2 reads ANQGSEA. Trimming left V 3 bases short and J 2 bases short, with 11 bases between. CDR3 DNA: TGCAGCGTTGAGAGTGGGCAGGCCTACGAGCAGTACTTC. This codes for CSVESGQAYEQYF.

The chain uses TRBV5-1 and TRBJ2-7, with TRBD1 identical over 7 bases. V lost 4 bases and J lost 0; bases outside the gene matches: 10. CDR1 SGHRS and CDR2 YFSETQ come from the germline V gene. This CDR3 comprises 16 residues. The CDR3 DNA follows: TGCGCCAGCAGCCTCCTCTCCGGGACAGCCTCCTACGAGCAGTACTTC. Its translation is CASSLLSGTASYEQYF.

The genes are TRBV5-6 and TRBJ1-1; D is possibly TRBD1 (6 bases). This CDR3 is 17 amino acids long. Between the trimmed V and J ends, which lost 1 base and 3 bases, there was a span of 19 bases. Looked up from germline, CDR1 is SGHDT and CDR2 is YYEEEE. CDR3 residues: CASSLRGFRGSYTEAFF. In DNA, the CDR3 is TGTGCCAGCAGCTTGCGGGGATTCAGGGGTAGTTACACTGAAGCTTTCTTT.

This CDR3 is CASRPGQPGEEKLFF. The CDR3 nucleotides read TGTGCCAGCAGGCCGGGACAACCTGGGGAGGAAAAACTGTTTTTT. V gene TRBV7-2 combines with J gene TRBJ1-4; perhaps TRBD1 as D (6 bases). Trimming took 6 bases from V and 8 from J, leaving 19 bases between them. Germline V gene lookup returns CDR1 SGHTA and CDR2 FQGNSA. CDR3 length equals 15 residues.

The chain uses TRBV2 and TRBJ2-7, with TRBD1 identical over 9 bases. The germline V gene has CDR1 SNHLY and CDR2 FYNNEI. The CDR3 totals 13 residues. The ends lost 6 bases at V and 2 bases at J; junction bases unmatched: 2. The CDR3 loop is CASSRDRAYEQYF. The CDR3 coding sequence is TGTGCCAGCAGCCGGGACAGGGCCTACGAGCAGTACTTC.

The chain couples TRBV5-1 to TRBJ2-5, with 7 positions matching TRBD1. CDR1 is SGHRS and CDR2 is YFSETQ in the germline V gene. Trimming removed 4 bases from V and 5 bases from J; junction bases left unmatched: 11. The CDR3 contains 15 residues. CDR3 in amino acids: CASSPETGLGETQYF. In nucleotides, the CDR3 is TGCGCCAGCAGCCCAGAGACAGGGCTCGGGGAGACCCAGTACTTC.

The rearrangement joins TRBV7-2 to TRBJ2-2, with unresolved D. V was shortened by 3 bases and J by 1 base, with 9 bases between the two germline ends. From germline, CDR1 is SGHTA and CDR2 FQGNSA. There are 15 residues in the CDR3. In DNA, the CDR3 is TGTGCCAGCAGCTTGAAGGGTGGGAACACCGGGGAGCTGTTTTTT. Translation: CASSLKGGNTGELFF. Full variable domain (missing parts from reference TRBV7-2 and TRBJ2-2): GAGVSQSPSNKVTEKGKDVELRCDPISGHTALYWYRQSLGQGLEFLIYFQGNSAPDKSGLPSDRFSAERTGGSVSTLTIQRTQQEDSAVYLCASSLKGGNTGELFFGEGSRLTVL.

The chain uses TRBV30 and TRBJ2-7, with a tentative D call TRBD1 (6 bases). Trimming took off 2 bases at V and 6 bases at J, with 14 bases between the two ends. Germline lookup yields CDR1 GTSNPN and CDR2 SVGIG (reference sequence). The CDR3 consists of 13 residues. CDR3 sequence (DNA): TGTGCCTGGAGTCCCGGACAGTGGGGCGAGCAGTACTTC. It translates to CAWSPGQWGEQYF.

The chain links TRBV19 to TRBJ2-1; perhaps TRBD1 as D (5 bases). This CDR3 has 14 residues. Germline values: CDR1 LNHDA, CDR2 SQIVND (reference sequence). Trimming took off 3 bases at V and 10 bases at J, with 16 bases between the two ends. In DNA form, the CDR3 reads TGTGCCAGTAGTATCCAACTACTCCGGACAGAGCAGTTCTTC. Translated, it gives CASSIQLLRTEQFF.

The chain has TRBV27 and TRBJ2-7, with D perhaps TRBD2 (6 bases). The CDR3 is made up of 15 amino acids. The germline V gene encodes CDR1 MNHEY and CDR2 SMNVEV (reference sequence). Trimming removed 2 bases from V and 3 bases from J, with 14 bases in between. CDR3: CASSLGGVGYYEQYF. The CDR3 coding sequence is TGTGCCAGCAGTTTAGGAGGGGTGGGGTACTACGAGCAGTACTTC.

This sequence joins TRBV18 and TRBJ1-5; 9 nucleotides match TRBD1. The CDR3 has 15 residues. V was clipped by 3 bases and J by 5 bases; unmatched bases: 5. Germline-derived CDR1 and CDR2 are KGHSH and LQKENI. The CDR3 DNA follows: TGTGCCAGCTCACCCCAGCGACAGGGGGATCAGCCCCAGCATTTT. Translating it yields CASSPQRQGDQPQHF.

This chain uses TRBV30 with TRBJ2-5; D is perhaps TRBD2 (5 bases). Germline V gives CDR1 GTSNPN, CDR2 SVGIG (reference sequence). V lost 5 bases and J 1 base, leaving 8 bases between the germline ends. CDR3 size: 12 residues. The CDR3 DNA reads as TGTGCCTGGGCGGAGGTCCAAGAGACCCAGTACTTC. Protein product: CAWAEVQETQYF.

The chain employs TRBV25-1 and TRBJ1-2, with 7 bases aligning to TRBD1. V gave up 1 base and J gave up 2 bases; unmatched junction bases: 1. This CDR3 contains 14 residues. Looked up from germline, CDR1 is MGHDK and CDR2 is SYGVNS. Written as DNA, the CDR3 is TGTGCCAGCAGTGAATGGGGACAGAACTATGGCTACACCTTC. This translates into CASSEWGQNYGYTF.

The chain has TRBV29-1 and TRBJ2-5; D uncertain. The CDR3 runs to 13 residues. Germline V gene sequence: CDR1 SQVTM, CDR2 ANQGSEA. V lost 7 bases, J lost 2 bases, and 14 bases lay in between. The CDR3 nucleotides are TGCAGCGCAGGCCCAGGTTCGCAAGAGACCCAGTACTTC. Its translation is CSAGPGSQETQYF. Full variable domain (remainder filled in from reference TRBV29-1 and TRBJ2-5): SAVISQKPSRDICQRGTSLTIQCQVDSQVTMMFWYRQQPGQSLTLIATANQGSEATYESGFVIDKFPISRPNLTFSTLTVSNMSPEDSSIYLCSAGPGSQETQYFGPGTRLLVL.

The rearrangement links TRBV19 to TRBJ1-2; D gene unclear. Germline values: CDR1 LNHDA, CDR2 SQIVND (reference sequence). With 0 bases removed from V and 8 bases from J, the gap between germline ends came to 7 bases. The CDR3 is made up of 12 amino acids. The CDR3 region has the DNA TGTGCCAGTAGTATAGAAGGGCGCGGCTACACCTTC. Amino acid sequence: CASSIEGRGYTF.

The V and J genes are TRBV5-1 and TRBJ1-6, with 8 bases lining up with TRBD1. CDR1 and CDR2 (germline): SGHRS, YFSETQ. This CDR3 comprises 16 residues. Unmatched junction bases numbered 5, after V lost 0 bases and J lost 6 bases. CDR3 loop: CASSLGTGISNSPLHF. Written as DNA, the CDR3 is TGCGCCAGCAGCTTGGGGACAGGGATATCTAATTCACCCCTCCACTTT.

V is TRBV18 and J is TRBJ1-1; TRBD1 aligns across 7 bases. The germline V gene has CDR1 KGHSH and CDR2 LQKENI. The CDR3 is made up of 13 amino acids. J gave up 6 bases and V 3 bases, and 4 bases lay outside the gene matches. The CDR3 coding sequence is TGTGCCAGCTCACCTGGACAGGTCTCTGAAGCTTTCTTT. Translating gives CASSPGQVSEAFF.

With regard to this clone: The junction does not match germline at one end; this may be a read error. The gene calls are TRBV7-9 and TRBJ2-5; 8 positions match TRBD2. CDR3 length: 13 amino acids. CDR1 is SEHNR, CDR2 FQNEAQ, per germline (reference sequence). CDR3 amino acids: CASSLAGEGTQYF. The CDR3 DNA reads TGTGCCAGCAGCCTAGCGGGCGAGGGGACCCAGTACTTC.

The gene calls are TRBV11-3 and TRBJ2-3, with TRBD2 matching 8 bases. The CDR3 totals 16 residues. J lost 2 bases, V lost 1 base, and 5 bases had no gene match. Germline CDR1 and CDR2: SGHNT and YENEEA. CDR3 protein: CASSLARGGDTDTQYF. The CDR3 DNA is TGTGCCAGCAGCTTAGCTCGGGGGGGCGACACAGATACGCAGTATTTT.

In its sample, this clone was seen once. This rearrangement joins TRBV7-2 to TRBJ2-5; TRBD2 aligns across 7 bases. Germline V gene data show CDR1 as SGHTA and CDR2 as FQGNSA. This CDR3 has 14 residues. The J segment lost 4 bases and the V segment lost 1 base, leaving 3 bases of the junction unmatched. CDR3: CASSLGLAAETQYF. The CDR3 DNA sequence: TGTGCCAGCAGCTTAGGCCTAGCGGCAGAGACCCAGTACTTC.